This is a list of T cell receptor beta chains from one sample in a study of blood T cell repertoires in COVID-19. Some clones are missing from TCRdb's copy, which holds only in-frame ones; the method was immunoSEQ multiplex PCR. The sample lists about 240,000 clones, over 75% seen once, with approximately 5.1% in the top ten. The sequenced material came from peripheral blood. These receptors were collected from a man between 50 and 59 years old with COVID-19, enrolled during active disease. The CDR3 runs from the conserved cysteine through the conserved F or W. D genes are given only for firm matches. Size tells how often a clone was seen (once, few, many) or the class of an expanded clone, and some rows leave it out.

v_call: TRBV2
clone_size: .
d_call: TRBD1
j_call: TRBJ1-1
cdr3_nt: TGTGCCAGCAGCCATCCGAGACAGGGGGCGCCAAGGACTGAAGCTTTCTTT
cdr3_aa: CASSHPRQGAPRTEAFF

v_call: TRBV5-6
clone_size: .
d_call: .
j_call: TRBJ2-7
cdr3_nt: TGTGCCAGCAGCTCCCTGGCCCGCGAGCAGTACTTC
cdr3_aa: CASSSLAREQYF

v_call: TRBV3-1/TRBV3-2
clone_size: .
d_call: TRBD2
j_call: TRBJ2-3
cdr3_nt: TGTGCCAGCAGCCAGAGCGGGGGGCCGGGTACGCAGTATTTT
cdr3_aa: CASSQSGGPGTQYF

v_call: TRBV3-1/TRBV3-2
clone_size: .
d_call: TRBD1
j_call: TRBJ2-7
cdr3_nt: TGTGCCAGCAGACGGGACAGGGGGCCGGACGACGAGCAGTACTTC
cdr3_aa: CASRRDRGPDDEQYF

v_call: TRBV9
clone_size: few
d_call: TRBD2
j_call: TRBJ2-2
cdr3_nt: TGTGCCAGCAGCGTACGGGGGGACACCGGGGAGCTGTTTTTT
cdr3_aa: CASSVRGDTGELFF

v_call: TRBV7-2
clone_size: .
d_call: .
j_call: TRBJ1-5
cdr3_nt: TGTGCCAGCAGCTTCCAGGGGACTAATAATCAGCCCCAGCATTTT
cdr3_aa: CASSFQGTNNQPQHF

v_call: TRBV13
clone_size: .
d_call: .
j_call: TRBJ2-7
cdr3_nt: TGTGCCAGCAGCTTAGGCCGCGGGTCTCAACAATACGAGCAGTACTTC
cdr3_aa: CASSLGRGSQQYEQYF

v_call: TRBV7-2
clone_size: .
d_call: .
j_call: TRBJ1-2
cdr3_nt: TGTGCCAGCAGCTTGGAGGCAGCTAACTATGGCTACACCTTC
cdr3_aa: CASSLEAANYGYTF

v_call: TRBV14
clone_size: few
d_call: TRBD1
j_call: TRBJ1-2
cdr3_nt: TGTGCCAGCAGCCCATCTGGGACAGGCCGTGGCTACACCTTC
cdr3_aa: CASSPSGTGRGYTF

v_call: TRBV28
clone_size: .
d_call: TRBD1
j_call: TRBJ1-1
cdr3_nt: TGTGCCAGCAGTCCCCCGACAGGGGGATACACTGAAGCTTTCTTT
cdr3_aa: CASSPPTGGYTEAFF

v_call: TRBV5-6
clone_size: .
d_call: .
j_call: TRBJ2-4
cdr3_nt: TGTGCCAGCAGCTTGGGGTCAGGGGTTGAGGGAAACATTCAGTACTTC
cdr3_aa: CASSLGSGVEGNIQYF

v_call: TRBV6-5
clone_size: few
d_call: .
j_call: TRBJ1-5
cdr3_nt: TGTGCCAGCAAGGGAGGGACAAATCAGCCCCAGCATTTT
cdr3_aa: CASKGGTNQPQHF

v_call: TRBV5-4
clone_size: few
d_call: .
j_call: TRBJ1-2
cdr3_nt: TGTGCCAGCAGCTTGGGTGCGGATGGCTACACCTTC
cdr3_aa: CASSLGADGYTF

v_call: TRBV12-3/TRBV12-4
clone_size: .
d_call: TRBD1
j_call: TRBJ1-2
cdr3_nt: TGTGCCAGCAGTCCCAGGACAGGGGCCCACACCTTC
cdr3_aa: CASSPRTGAHTF

v_call: TRBV4-1
clone_size: once
d_call: .
j_call: TRBJ2-5
cdr3_nt: TGCGCCAGCAGCCAGCTGGGACTTTACCAAGAGACCCAGTACTTC
cdr3_aa: CASSQLGLYQETQYF